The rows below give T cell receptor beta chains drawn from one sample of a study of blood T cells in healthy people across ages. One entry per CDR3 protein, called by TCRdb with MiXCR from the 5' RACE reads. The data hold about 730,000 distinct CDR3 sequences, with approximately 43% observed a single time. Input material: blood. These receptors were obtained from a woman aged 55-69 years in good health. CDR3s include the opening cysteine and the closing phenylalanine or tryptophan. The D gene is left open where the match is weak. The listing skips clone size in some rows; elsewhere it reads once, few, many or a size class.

cdr3_nt: TGTGCCAGCAGCTTAGTTACCCGGGACAGGGGGCAGTTTTACGAGCAGTACTTC
cdr3_aa: CASSLVTRDRGQFYEQYF
v_call: TRBV13
d_call: TRBD1
cdr3_length: 18
clone_size: few
j_call: TRBJ2-7

cdr3_nt: TGTGCCAGCACCAGCGGGTTGGGGGGGGAGACCCAGTACTTC
cdr3_aa: CASTSGLGGETQYF
v_call: TRBV12-3/TRBV12-4
d_call: TRBD2
cdr3_length: 14
clone_size: few
j_call: TRBJ2-5

cdr3_nt: TGCAGTGCCAGGGGACTAGCGGGGACCCAAGGGCCTTACAATGAGCGGTTCTTC
cdr3_aa: CSARGLAGTQGPYNERFF
v_call: TRBV20-1
d_call: TRBD2
cdr3_length: 18
clone_size: .
j_call: TRBJ2-1

cdr3_nt: TGTGCCAGCTCACCTCCTCCCCAGATGATCACAGATACGCAGTATTTT
cdr3_aa: CASSPPPQMITDTQYF
v_call: TRBV18
d_call: .
cdr3_length: 16
clone_size: .
j_call: TRBJ2-3

cdr3_nt: TGTGCCAGCAGCTTCGGAGCGGGAATAGATGAGCAGTTCTTC
cdr3_aa: CASSFGAGIDEQFF
v_call: TRBV7-3
d_call: TRBD2
cdr3_length: 14
clone_size: .
j_call: TRBJ2-1

cdr3_nt: TGTGCCAGCAGCTTAACTAGCTGGGGCGGTGAGCAGTTCTTC
cdr3_aa: CASSLTSWGGEQFF
v_call: TRBV7-3
d_call: .
cdr3_length: 14
clone_size: few
j_call: TRBJ2-1

cdr3_nt: TGCGCCAGCAGCGACGACAGGTCTAATGAAAAACTGTTTTTT
cdr3_aa: CASSDDRSNEKLFF
v_call: TRBV5-1
d_call: .
cdr3_length: 14
clone_size: many
j_call: TRBJ1-4

cdr3_nt: TGTGCCATCAGTTCCTTGGAGGGGAGTGAGCAGTTCTTC
cdr3_aa: CAISSLEGSEQFF
v_call: TRBV10-3
d_call: .
cdr3_length: 13
clone_size: .
j_call: TRBJ2-1

cdr3_nt: TGTGCCAGCAGTTCTGGACAGCCCCTGGGGGAAGCTTTCTTT
cdr3_aa: CASSSGQPLGEAFF
v_call: TRBV6-2/TRBV6-3
d_call: .
cdr3_length: 14
clone_size: .
j_call: TRBJ1-1

cdr3_nt: TGCGGTGCTAGAGAAGAGACCGGACTAGCGGGCGTAAATGAGCAGTTCTTC
cdr3_aa: CGAREETGLAGVNEQFF
v_call: TRBV20-1
d_call: TRBD2
cdr3_length: 17
clone_size: .
j_call: TRBJ2-1

cdr3_nt: TGTGCCAGCATCAAAGCCGGGACCATTGGCACCGGGGAGCTGTTTTTT
cdr3_aa: CASIKAGTIGTGELFF
v_call: TRBV12-3/TRBV12-4
d_call: .
cdr3_length: 16
clone_size: few
j_call: TRBJ2-2

cdr3_nt: TGCGCCAGCAGCTTGGACAGCCTTAACCAGCCCCAGCATTTT
cdr3_aa: CASSLDSLNQPQHF
v_call: TRBV5-1
d_call: .
cdr3_length: 14
clone_size: .
j_call: TRBJ1-5

cdr3_nt: TGTGCCAGCAGCCAAGATAGGAAGGGGGGAGAGACCCAGTACTTC
cdr3_aa: CASSQDRKGGETQYF
v_call: TRBV14
d_call: .
cdr3_length: 15
clone_size: .
j_call: TRBJ2-5

cdr3_nt: TGTGCCAGCCACGGACAGGGCGACCAGTCCCAGCATTTT
cdr3_aa: CASHGQGDQSQHF
v_call: TRBV2
d_call: TRBD1
cdr3_length: 13
clone_size: .
j_call: TRBJ1-5

cdr3_nt: TGTGCCAGCAGTTTTAACAGGGGCTCACCCCTCCACTTT
cdr3_aa: CASSFNRGSPLHF
v_call: TRBV7-9
d_call: TRBD1
cdr3_length: 13
clone_size: .
j_call: TRBJ1-6

cdr3_nt: TGTGCCAGCAGTAGCATGACAGGGGCAGCGGCAGAGCAGTACTTC
cdr3_aa: CASSSMTGAAAEQYF
v_call: TRBV6-5
d_call: TRBD1
cdr3_length: 15
clone_size: few
j_call: TRBJ2-7

cdr3_nt: TGTGCCAGCAGTGCACGACAGACTTTCTATGGCTACACCTTC
cdr3_aa: CASSARQTFYGYTF
v_call: TRBV6-2/TRBV6-3
d_call: .
cdr3_length: 14
clone_size: .
j_call: TRBJ1-2

cdr3_nt: TGTGCCAGCAGCTTATCTGCAGACACAGATACGCAGTATTTT
cdr3_aa: CASSLSADTDTQYF
v_call: TRBV11-1
d_call: .
cdr3_length: 14
clone_size: .
j_call: TRBJ2-3

cdr3_nt: TGTGCCAGCAGCTTAGGGCAGGGTCGCCAAGAGACCCAGTACTTC
cdr3_aa: CASSLGQGRQETQYF
v_call: TRBV5-1
d_call: .
cdr3_length: 15
clone_size: many
j_call: TRBJ2-5

cdr3_nt: TGTGCCAGCAGGGCAGGGGGCGCCCAAAACATTCAGTACTTC
cdr3_aa: CASRAGGAQNIQYF
v_call: TRBV6-2/TRBV6-3
d_call: TRBD1
cdr3_length: 14
clone_size: .
j_call: TRBJ2-4

cdr3_nt: TGCAGCCTCAAAGAGGTCTTGAACACTGAAGCTTTCTTT
cdr3_aa: CSLKEVLNTEAFF
v_call: TRBV29-1
d_call: .
cdr3_length: 13
clone_size: .
j_call: TRBJ1-1

cdr3_nt: TGTGCCAGCAGTACTAGCGAAGAGACCCAGTACTTC
cdr3_aa: CASSTSEETQYF
v_call: TRBV6-2/TRBV6-3
d_call: TRBD2
cdr3_length: 12
clone_size: .
j_call: TRBJ2-5